This TCR beta chain stems from a study of shared clonotypes between healthy human individuals. Deep was the level at which the assay was run. The DNA input per sorted-subset replicate PCR was 200 ng, corresponding to some 30,000 T cell genomes. The table came from immunoSEQ multiplex PCR; TCRdb's copy has only in-frame clones and leaves some out. The sample lists fewer than 3 million clones; roughly 92% were seen once. Points from the study as a whole: Naive CD4 clonotypes overlapped across several donors at approximately 5.5%.

Concerning this clone itself: Its target is not known.

This CDR3 region has 11 residues. CDR1 is SGHKS, CDR2 YYEKEE, per germline (reference sequence). V dropped 7 bases and J dropped 4 bases, with 6 bases sitting between them. Specimen: naive CD4+ T cells from PBMCs. Regarding subset: CD45RA+ positively selected. This sequence originates from a man aged 18 to 30 in good health. Some clones in this sample may be carry-over from other donors' samples. The gene calls are TRBV5-5 and TRBJ2-1, with D possibly being TRBD1 (5 bases). CDR3: CASRQYNEQFF. The CDR3 DNA sequence: TGTGCCAGCCGACAGTACAATGAGCAGTTCTTC.